Presented here are 10 T cell receptor beta chains from one specimen sequenced in a study of PD-1 blockade in classical Hodgkin lymphoma. TCRdb's table, derived via immunoSEQ multiplex PCR, lists solely in-frame clones and lacks some. The data show about 110,000 clones, about nine tenths seen once. With no exception, relapse followed autologous stem cell transplantation in all patients, and brentuximab vedotin exposure varied. Specimen: peripheral blood mononuclear cells (PBMCs), collected before the second cycle of nivolumab. The receptors originated from a human donor with classical Hodgkin lymphoma.

The CDR3 sequence is CASSRRTGRNTGELFF. For the CDR3, the DNA is TGTGCCAGCAGCCGCCGGACAGGGCGGAACACCGGGGAGCTGTTTTTT. The chain links TRBV11-3 to TRBJ2-2; TRBD1 matches at 8 bases. The CDR3 is 16 residues long. After removal of 5 bases from V and 1 base from J, the junction contained 6 bases not matched to a gene. From germline, CDR1 is SGHNT and CDR2 YENEEA.

The chain uses TRBV6-5 and TRBJ2-7, with D perhaps TRBD1 or TRBD2 (5 bases each). Per the germline V gene, CDR1 is MNHEY and CDR2 is SVGAGI. The CDR3 sequence is 15 residues long. Trimming removed 4 bases from V and 1 base from J, with 14 bases in between. CDR3 protein: CASSSIGEISYEQYF. CDR3 nucleotide sequence: TGTGCCAGCAGTTCTATAGGGGAGATTTCCTACGAGCAGTACTTC.

V and J are TRBV5-1 and TRBJ2-2, with 11 bases matching TRBD1. The ends lost 4 bases at V and 4 bases at J; junction bases unmatched: 9. Looked up from germline, CDR1 is SGHRS and CDR2 is YFSETQ. This CDR3 region has 17 residues. This chain's CDR3 is CASSSQGQGGGTGELFF. DNA of the CDR3: TGCGCCAGCAGCAGCCAGGGACAGGGGGGAGGCACCGGGGAGCTGTTTTTT.

This clone is a singleton in its sample. V gene TRBV5-8 combines with J gene TRBJ1-2; D ambiguous. CDR1 and CDR2 from the germline V gene are SGHTS and YDEGEE. The CDR3 is made up of 10 amino acids. The germline V and J ends were trimmed by 9 bases and 5 bases, with 8 bases remaining between them. The CDR3 DNA is TGTGCCACCAGAGCTTATGGCTACACCTTC. Protein sequence: CATRAYGYTF.

V is TRBV7-4 and J is TRBJ2-4, with a possible D match to TRBD2 (6 bases). Trimming shortened V by 8 bases and J by 8 bases, and 19 bases separated the two germline ends. This CDR3 comprises 14 residues. Per the germline V gene, CDR1 is SGHVT and CDR2 is SQSDAQ. Here the CDR3 DNA reads TGTGCCAGCGACCCGGGTGGGGGAGGAGACATTCAGTACTTC. This encodes CASDPGGGGDIQYF.

The chain couples TRBV6-1 to TRBJ2-1; TRBD2 is a possible D gene (6 bases). V shed 2 bases and J shed 7 bases, with 15 bases lying between them. CDR1 is MNHNS and CDR2 is SASEGT in the germline V gene. This CDR3 contains 15 residues. The CDR3 region is CASSESGTGSNEQFF. The CDR3 region has the DNA TGTGCCAGCAGTGAATCGGGGACTGGTAGTAATGAGCAGTTCTTC.

The CDR3 DNA reads TGCGCCAGCAGCTTGGACGGAGACACCGGGGAGCTGTTTTTT. It specifies CASSLDGDTGELFF. The chain has TRBV5-1 and TRBJ2-2; D unclear. The germline V gene has CDR1 SGHRS and CDR2 YFSETQ. The V end was cut by 0 bases, the J end by 3 bases, with 6 bases between. The CDR3 has 14 amino acids. The full variable domain, with the rest looked up from reference TRBV5-1 and TRBJ2-2, is KAGVTQTPRYLIKTRGQQVTLSCSPISGHRSVSWYQQTPGQGLQFLFEYFSETQRNKGNFPGRFSGRQFSNSRSEMNVSTLELGDSALYLCASSLDGDTGELFFGEGSRLTVL.

The chain links TRBV2 to TRBJ2-1, with D possibly TRBD2 on 5 matching bases. Per the germline V gene, CDR1 is SNHLY and CDR2 is FYNNEI. CDR3 length: 12 amino acids. V was pared by 6 bases and J by 6 bases, with 9 bases between. CDR3: CASRDTSNEQFF. CDR3 coding DNA: TGTGCCAGCAGGGATACTAGCAATGAGCAGTTCTTC.

V and J are TRBV5-4 and TRBJ1-2; the match to TRBD1 covers 10 bases. Germline-derived CDR1 and CDR2 are SGHNT and YYREEE (reference sequence). This CDR3 has 17 amino acids. With V trimmed by 4 bases and J by 8 bases, 17 bases remained unmatched. CDR3 residues: CASSPAPPGQGMEGYTF. CDR3 bases: TGTGCCAGCAGCCCTGCACCTCCGGGACAGGGGATGGAGGGCTACACCTTC.

This clone was counted only a few times. This sequence joins TRBV19 and TRBJ1-1; perhaps TRBD1 as D (6 bases). V was pared by 6 bases and J by 10 bases, with 21 bases between. Germline CDR1 reads LNHDA; CDR2 reads SQIVND (reference sequence). The CDR3 extends over 14 amino acids. CDR3 bases: TGTGCCAGTAGGCTAACAGGGCCGGGGAAATCAGCTTTCTTT. It yields the protein CASRLTGPGKSAFF. Drawing the rest from reference TRBV19 and TRBJ1-1, the complete variable domain is DGGITQSPKYLFRKEGQNVTLSCEQNLNHDAMYWYRQDPGQGLRLIYYSQIVNDFQKGDIAEGYSVSREKKESFPLTVTSAQKNPTAFYLCASRLTGPGKSAFFGQGTRLTVV.